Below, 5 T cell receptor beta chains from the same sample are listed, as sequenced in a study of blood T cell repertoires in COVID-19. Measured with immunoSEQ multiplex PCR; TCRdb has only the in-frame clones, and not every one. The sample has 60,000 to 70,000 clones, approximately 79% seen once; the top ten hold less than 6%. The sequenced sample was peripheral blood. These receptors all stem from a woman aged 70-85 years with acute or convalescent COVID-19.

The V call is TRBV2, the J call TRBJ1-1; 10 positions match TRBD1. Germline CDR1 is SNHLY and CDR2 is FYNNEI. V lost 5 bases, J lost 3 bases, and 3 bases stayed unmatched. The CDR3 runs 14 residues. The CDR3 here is CASSRTGGDTEAFF. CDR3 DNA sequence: TGTGCCAGCAGTAGGACAGGGGGGGACACTGAAGCTTTCTTT.

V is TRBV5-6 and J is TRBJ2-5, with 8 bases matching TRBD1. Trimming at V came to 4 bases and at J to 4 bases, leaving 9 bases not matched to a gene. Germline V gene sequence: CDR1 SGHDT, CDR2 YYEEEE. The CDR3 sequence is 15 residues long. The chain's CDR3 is CASSIRGRLPETQYF. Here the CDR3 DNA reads TGTGCCAGCAGCATCAGGGGGCGTTTGCCAGAGACCCAGTACTTC. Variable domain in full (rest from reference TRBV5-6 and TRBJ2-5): DAGVTQSPTHLIKTRGQQVTLRCSPKSGHDTVSWYQQALGQGPQFIFQYYEEEERQRGNFPDRFSGHQFPNYSSELNVNALLLGDSALYLCASSIRGRLPETQYFGPGTRLLVL.

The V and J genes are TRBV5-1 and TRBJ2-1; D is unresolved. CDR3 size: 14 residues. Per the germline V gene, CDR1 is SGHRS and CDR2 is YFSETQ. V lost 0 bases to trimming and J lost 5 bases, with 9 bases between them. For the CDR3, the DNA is TGCGCCAGCAGCTTGGGAGCTCGGGACAATGAGCAGTTCTTC. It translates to CASSLGARDNEQFF.

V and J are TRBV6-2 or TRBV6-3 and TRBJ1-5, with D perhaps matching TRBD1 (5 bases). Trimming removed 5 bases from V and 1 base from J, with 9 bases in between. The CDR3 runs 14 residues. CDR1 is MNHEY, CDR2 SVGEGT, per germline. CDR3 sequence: CASSLQASNQPQHF. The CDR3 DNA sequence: TGTGCCAGCAGTCTACAGGCCAGCAATCAGCCCCAGCATTTT.

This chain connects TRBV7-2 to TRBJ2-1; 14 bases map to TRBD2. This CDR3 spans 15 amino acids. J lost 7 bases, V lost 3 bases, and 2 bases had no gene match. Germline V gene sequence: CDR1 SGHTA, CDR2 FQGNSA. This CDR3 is CASSLRLAGGNEQFF. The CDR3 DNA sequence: TGTGCCAGCAGCTTGCGACTAGCGGGGGGGAATGAGCAGTTCTTC.